This T cell receptor beta chain stems from a study of T cells in Graves' hyperthyroidism and ophthalmopathy. Study-level points and caveats: Blood also contained most expanded thyroid clonotypes above 0.001.

The source material, RNA transcripts, was used to amplify TCR beta CDR3 regions. Using the HTBI primer set, a first-round RT-PCR was run on the TCR CDR3. MiXCR, run by TCRdb on the multiplex PCR reads, gives a single entry per CDR3 protein. The sample consists of around 300,000 distinct CDR3 sequences, about 15% of them appearing once. Patients aged 18 to 65 had newly diagnosed hyperthyroidism lasting under 2 months. The trim removed 4 bases at V and 7 bases at J, leaving 11 bases unmatched. This CDR3 contains 16 residues. Per the germline V gene, CDR1 is SGHVS and CDR2 is FQNEAQ. This clonotype was recorded at least ten times. Its target is unknown.

This chain uses TRBV7-8 with TRBJ2-7; 12 nucleotides line up with TRBD2. Sequenced material: blood. This sequence was found in a woman in her 30s with Graves' hyperthyroidism. The CDR3 region is CASSCGLAGRLCEQYF. The DNA for the CDR3 is TGTGCCAGCAGCTGCGGACTAGCGGGACGCCTTTGTGAGCAGTACTTC. Full variable domain (rest looked up from reference TRBV7-8 and TRBJ2-7): GAGVSQSPRYKVAKRGQDVALRCDPISGHVSLFWYQQALGQGPEFLTYFQNEAQLDKSGLPSDRFFAERPEGSVSTLKIQRTQQEDSAVYLCASSCGLAGRLCEQYFGPGTRLTVT.